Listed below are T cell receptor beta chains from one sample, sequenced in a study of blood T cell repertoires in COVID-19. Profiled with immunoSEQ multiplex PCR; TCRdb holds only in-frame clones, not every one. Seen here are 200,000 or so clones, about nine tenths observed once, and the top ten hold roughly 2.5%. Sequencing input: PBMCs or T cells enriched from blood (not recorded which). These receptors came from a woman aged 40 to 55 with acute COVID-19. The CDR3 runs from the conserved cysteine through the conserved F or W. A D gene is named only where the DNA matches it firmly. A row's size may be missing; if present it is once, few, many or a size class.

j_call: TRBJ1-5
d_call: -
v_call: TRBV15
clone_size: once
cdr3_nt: TGTGCCACCAGCAGAGATCTCCACAGCCTCAATCAGCCCCAGCATTTT
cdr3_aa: CATSRDLHSLNQPQHF

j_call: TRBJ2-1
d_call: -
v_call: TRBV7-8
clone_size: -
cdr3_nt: TGTGCCAGCAGCCTATCAGAGGGCCGCGGTGAGCAGTTCTTC
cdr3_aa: CASSLSEGRGEQFF

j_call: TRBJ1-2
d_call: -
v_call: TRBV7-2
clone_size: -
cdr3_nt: TGTGCCAGCAGCTCCCGGGGAGGTTTCTATGGCTACACCTTC
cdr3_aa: CASSSRGGFYGYTF

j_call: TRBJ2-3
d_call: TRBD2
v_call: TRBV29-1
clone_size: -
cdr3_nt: TGCAGCGTTGACACGATAGCGGGGTTGGGTCCAGATACGCAGTATTTT
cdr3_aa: CSVDTIAGLGPDTQYF

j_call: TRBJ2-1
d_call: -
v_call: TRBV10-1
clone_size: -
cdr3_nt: TGCGCCAGCAGCCGACTAGGCAATGAGCAGTTCTTC
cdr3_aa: CASSRLGNEQFF

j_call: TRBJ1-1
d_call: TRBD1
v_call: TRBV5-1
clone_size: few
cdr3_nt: TGCGCCAGCAGCTTGGAGGGGGCTGGAACTGAAGCTTTCTTT
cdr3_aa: CASSLEGAGTEAFF

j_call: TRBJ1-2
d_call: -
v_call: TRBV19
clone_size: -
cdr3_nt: TGTGCCAGTAGTACCTCGGGAGTTGTAAACTATGGCTACACCTTC
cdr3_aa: CASSTSGVVNYGYTF

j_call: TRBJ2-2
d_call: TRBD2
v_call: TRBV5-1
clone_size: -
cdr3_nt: TGCGCCAGCAGCTTGGCACTAGCGGGAAACACCGGGGAGCTGTTTTTT
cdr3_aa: CASSLALAGNTGELFF

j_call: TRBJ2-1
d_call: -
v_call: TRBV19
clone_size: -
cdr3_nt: TGTGCCAGTACCATAGCTGAGGGATACAATGAGCAGTTCTTC
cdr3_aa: CASTIAEGYNEQFF

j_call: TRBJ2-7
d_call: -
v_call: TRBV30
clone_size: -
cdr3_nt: TGTGCCTGGAGAGATCCGGGGGTACTGTACGAGCAGTACTTC
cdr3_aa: CAWRDPGVLYEQYF

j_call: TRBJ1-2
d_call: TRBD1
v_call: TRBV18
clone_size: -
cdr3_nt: TGTGCCAGCTCACCGGTGGAAGGACAGGGATATGGCTACACCTTC
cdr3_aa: CASSPVEGQGYGYTF

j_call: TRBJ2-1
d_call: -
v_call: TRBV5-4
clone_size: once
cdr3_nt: TGTGCCAGCAGCTTGGCCATCGGGAATGAGCAGTTCTTC
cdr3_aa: CASSLAIGNEQFF

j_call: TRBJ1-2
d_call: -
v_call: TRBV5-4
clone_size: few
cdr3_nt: TGTGCCCCCGGAGGTGGGCAGACCTATAACTATGGCTACACCTTC
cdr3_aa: CAPGGGQTYNYGYTF

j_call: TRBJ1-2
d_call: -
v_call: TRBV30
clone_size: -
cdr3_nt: TGTGCCTGGCGGACAGACTATGGCTACACCTTC
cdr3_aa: CAWRTDYGYTF

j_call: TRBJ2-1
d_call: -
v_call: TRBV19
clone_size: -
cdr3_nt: TGTGCCATCTACTTAGGGGATGAGCAGTTCTTC
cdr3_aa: CAIYLGDEQFF

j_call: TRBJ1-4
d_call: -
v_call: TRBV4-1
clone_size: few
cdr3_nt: TGCGCCAGCAGCCAAGGGGACATGGGGGTATCTAATGAAAAACTGTTTTTT
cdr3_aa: CASSQGDMGVSNEKLFF

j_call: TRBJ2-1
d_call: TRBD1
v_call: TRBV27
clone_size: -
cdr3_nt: TGTGCCAGCAGTTTAACAGGGGAGTATAGTGAGCAGTTCTTC
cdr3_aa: CASSLTGEYSEQFF

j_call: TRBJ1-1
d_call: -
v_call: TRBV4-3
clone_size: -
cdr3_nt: TGCGCCAGCAGCCAACGGTTGGGGCGGAACACTGAAGCTTTCTTT
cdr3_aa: CASSQRLGRNTEAFF

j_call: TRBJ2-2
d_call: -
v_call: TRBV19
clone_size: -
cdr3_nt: TGTGCCAGTAGTATGTTCCTAGCCGGGGAGCTGTTTTTT
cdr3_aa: CASSMFLAGELFF

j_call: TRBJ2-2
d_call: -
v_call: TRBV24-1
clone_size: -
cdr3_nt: TGTGCCACCAGTGATTTACGCAGGGACACCGGGGAGCTGTTTTTT
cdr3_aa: CATSDLRRDTGELFF

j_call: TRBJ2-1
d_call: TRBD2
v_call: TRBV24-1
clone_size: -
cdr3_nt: TGTGCCACCAGTGATTTAATTGCGGGAGCAAATGAGCAGTTCTTC
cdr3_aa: CATSDLIAGANEQFF

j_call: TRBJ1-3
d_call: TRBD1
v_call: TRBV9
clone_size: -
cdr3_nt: TGTGCCAGCAGCCTCCGGGGACAGAGCTCTGGAAACACCATATATTTT
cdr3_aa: CASSLRGQSSGNTIYF

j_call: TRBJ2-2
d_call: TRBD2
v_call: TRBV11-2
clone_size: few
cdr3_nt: TGTGCCAGCAGCTGGGGGGGTGCTAGCGGGGAGCTGTTTTTT
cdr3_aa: CASSWGGASGELFF

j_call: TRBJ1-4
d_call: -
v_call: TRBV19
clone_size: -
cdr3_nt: TGTGCCAGTAGTGCTCTCGGGGGGTCTAATGAAAAACTGTTTTTT
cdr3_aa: CASSALGGSNEKLFF

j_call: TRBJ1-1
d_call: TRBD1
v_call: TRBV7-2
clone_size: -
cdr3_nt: TGTGCCAGCAGCGCAGGGGGGCCAGGGCTGAACACTGAAGCTTTCTTT
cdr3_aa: CASSAGGPGLNTEAFF

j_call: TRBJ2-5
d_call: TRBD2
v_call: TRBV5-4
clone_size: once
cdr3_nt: TGTGCCAGCAGCCCGCGGGGGTCCCAAGAGACCCAGTACTTC
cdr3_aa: CASSPRGSQETQYF

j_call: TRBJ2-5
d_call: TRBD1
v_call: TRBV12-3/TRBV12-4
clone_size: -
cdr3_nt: TGTGCCAGCAGTTTGAACAGGGGAGAGACCCAGTACTTC
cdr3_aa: CASSLNRGETQYF

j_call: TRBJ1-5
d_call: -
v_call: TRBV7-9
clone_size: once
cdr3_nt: TGTGCCAGCAGTCTACAGGGTTGGCAGCCCCAGCATTTT
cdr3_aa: CASSLQGWQPQHF

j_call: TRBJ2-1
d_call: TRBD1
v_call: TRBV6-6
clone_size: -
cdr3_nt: TGTGCCAGCAGCACAACAGGGGGCGGGAGCGGGAATGAGCAGTTCTTC
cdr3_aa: CASSTTGGGSGNEQFF

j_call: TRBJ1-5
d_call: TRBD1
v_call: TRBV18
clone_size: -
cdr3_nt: TGTGCCAGCTCACCACCGGGACAGGTAGGGAATCAGCCCCAGCATTTT
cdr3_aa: CASSPPGQVGNQPQHF

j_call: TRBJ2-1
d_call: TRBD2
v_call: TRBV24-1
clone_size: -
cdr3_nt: TGTGCCACCAGTGATGACGGACTAGCGGGAGAGTGGAATGAGCAGTTCTTC
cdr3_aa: CATSDDGLAGEWNEQFF

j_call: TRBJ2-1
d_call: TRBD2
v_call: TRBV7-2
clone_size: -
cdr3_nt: TGTGCCAGCAGCTTATTATTGGGACTAACAGGTCGTCTCAATGAGCAGTTCTTC
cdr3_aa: CASSLLLGLTGRLNEQFF

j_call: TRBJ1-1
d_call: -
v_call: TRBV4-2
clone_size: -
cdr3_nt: TGTGCCAGCAGCCAAGATCAGGGAATAGGAACTGAAGCTTTCTTT
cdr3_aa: CASSQDQGIGTEAFF

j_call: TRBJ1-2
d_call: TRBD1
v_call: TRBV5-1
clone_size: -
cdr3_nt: TGCGCCAGCAGAGAAGTAGGACAGGACCTTAACTATGGCTACACCTTC
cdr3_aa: CASREVGQDLNYGYTF

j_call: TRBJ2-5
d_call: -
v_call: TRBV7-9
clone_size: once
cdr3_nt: TGTGCCGGAGCGTTTCAAGGTGAAGAGACCCAGTACTTC
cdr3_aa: CAGAFQGEETQYF

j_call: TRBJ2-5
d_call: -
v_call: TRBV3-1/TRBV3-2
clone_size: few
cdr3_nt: TGTGCCAGCAGCAAAACGACCCCGGTGGGGCTAGAGACCCAGTACTTC
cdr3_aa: CASSKTTPVGLETQYF

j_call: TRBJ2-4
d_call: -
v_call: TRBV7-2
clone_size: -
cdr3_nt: TGTGCCAGCAGCTTTAATCAGGGGTTGGGAGCCAAAAACATTCAGTACTTC
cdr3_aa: CASSFNQGLGAKNIQYF

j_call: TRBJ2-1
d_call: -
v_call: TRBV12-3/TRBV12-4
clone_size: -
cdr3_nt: TGTGCCAGCAGTTATGGGAGTGAGCAGTTCTTC
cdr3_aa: CASSYGSEQFF

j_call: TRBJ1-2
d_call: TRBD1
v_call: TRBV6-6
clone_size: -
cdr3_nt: TGTGCCAGCAGTTGGGACAGGGGGCATATGGGCTACACCTTC
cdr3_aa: CASSWDRGHMGYTF

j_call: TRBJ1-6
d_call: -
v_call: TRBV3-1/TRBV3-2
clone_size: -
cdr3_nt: TGTGCCAGCAGCCGACTGGGTCCGACCCCGGCGGATTCACCCCTCCACTTT
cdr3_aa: CASSRLGPTPADSPLHF

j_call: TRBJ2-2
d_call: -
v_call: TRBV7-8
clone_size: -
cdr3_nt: TGTGCCAGCAGCTCCAGCCGGGGTCCAGTCGGCGGGGAGCTGTTTTTT
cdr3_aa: CASSSSRGPVGGELFF

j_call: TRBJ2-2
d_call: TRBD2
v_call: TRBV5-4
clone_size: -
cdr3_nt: TGTGCCAGCAACCCCTCTAGCGGGGGTACGAACACCGGGGAGCTGTTTTTT
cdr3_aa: CASNPSSGGTNTGELFF

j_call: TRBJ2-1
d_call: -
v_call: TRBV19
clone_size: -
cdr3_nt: TGTGCCAGTAGTATAGCGGGGAACTACAATGAGCAGTTCTTC
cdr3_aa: CASSIAGNYNEQFF

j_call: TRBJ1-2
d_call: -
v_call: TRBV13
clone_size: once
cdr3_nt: TGTGCCAGCAGCTTACCGGAAGGACATTATGGCTACACCTTC
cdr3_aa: CASSLPEGHYGYTF

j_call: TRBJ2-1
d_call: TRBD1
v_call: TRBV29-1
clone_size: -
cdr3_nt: TGCAGCGTCTCGACAGGGAAGGCCTACAATGAGCAGTTCTTC
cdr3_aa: CSVSTGKAYNEQFF

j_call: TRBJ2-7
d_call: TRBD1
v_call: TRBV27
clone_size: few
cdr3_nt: TGTGCCAGCAGTTGGCGGGACAGGGGAGGCGAGCAGTACTTC
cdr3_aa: CASSWRDRGGEQYF

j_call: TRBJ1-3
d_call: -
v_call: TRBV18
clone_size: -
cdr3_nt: TGTGCCAGCTCACCCAGCGGGGCAGGATCGAGCGGAAACACCATATATTTT
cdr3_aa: CASSPSGAGSSGNTIYF

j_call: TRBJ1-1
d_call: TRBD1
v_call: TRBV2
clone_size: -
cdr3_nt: TGTGCCAGCAGTGATTCAGGGGGGAACACTGAAGCTTTCTTT
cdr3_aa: CASSDSGGNTEAFF